These 3 T cell receptor beta chains were sequenced from one sample in a study of STAT3 mutations in large granular lymphocyte leukemia. This table comes from immunoSEQ multiplex PCR, and its TCRdb copy is limited to in-frame clones, with some not included. The sample lists tens of thousands of clones, 70% to 90% occurring once. General study findings and limits: Every T-cell large granular lymphocyte leukemia patient had at least one immunodominant TCR beta clonotype.

For these TCRs, the target antigens are not known. The sample was PBMCs. The receptor set was obtained from a human donor with T large granular lymphocyte leukemia. Some clones in this sample may be carry-over from other donors' samples.

The gene calls are TRBV18 and TRBJ2-7; TRBD2 might be the D (5 bases). V dropped 2 bases and J dropped 3 bases, with 14 bases sitting between them. The CDR3 extends over 15 amino acids. Germline assignment: CDR1 KGHSH and CDR2 LQKENI. The DNA of the CDR3 is TGTGCCAGCTCACCAGCGGCTGGAGGCTACTACGAGCAGTACTTC. Amino acid sequence: CASSPAAGGYYEQYF.

This chain uses TRBV6-5 with TRBJ1-2; D remains unclear. Germline V gives CDR1 MNHEY, CDR2 SVGAGI. Trimming removed 2 bases from V and 5 bases from J, with 6 bases in between. The CDR3 totals 12 residues. CDR3 region: CASSYGGYGYTF. CDR3 nucleotide sequence: TGTGCCAGCAGTTACGGAGGGTATGGCTACACCTTC.

This clone was seen just once. The CDR3 bases are TGTGCCAGCAGTTTAGACAGAAACACAGATACGCAGTATTTT. Translating gives CASSLDRNTDTQYF. V usage is TRBV28 and J usage is TRBJ2-3; TRBD1 might be the D (5 bases). Per germline, CDR1 MDHEN and CDR2 SYDVKM. CDR3 length equals 14 residues. V dropped 2 bases and J dropped 2 bases, with 8 bases sitting between them.